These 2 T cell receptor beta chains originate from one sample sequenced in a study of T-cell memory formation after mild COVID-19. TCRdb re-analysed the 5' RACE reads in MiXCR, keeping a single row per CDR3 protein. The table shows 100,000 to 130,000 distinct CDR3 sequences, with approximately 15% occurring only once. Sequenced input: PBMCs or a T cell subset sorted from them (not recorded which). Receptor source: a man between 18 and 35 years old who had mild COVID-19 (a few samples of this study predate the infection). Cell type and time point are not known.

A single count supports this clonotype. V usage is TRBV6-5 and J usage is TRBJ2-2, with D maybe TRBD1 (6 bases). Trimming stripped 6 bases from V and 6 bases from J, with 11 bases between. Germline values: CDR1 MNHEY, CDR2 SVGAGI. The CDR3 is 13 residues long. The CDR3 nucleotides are TGTGCCAGCAGGCACAGGGCAGCCGGGGAGCTGTTTTTT. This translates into CASRHRAAGELFF.

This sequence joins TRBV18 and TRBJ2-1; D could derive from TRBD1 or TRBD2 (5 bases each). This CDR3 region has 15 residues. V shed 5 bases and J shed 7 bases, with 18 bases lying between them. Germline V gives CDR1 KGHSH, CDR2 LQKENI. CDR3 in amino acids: CASSALGTSGNEQFF. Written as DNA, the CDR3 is TGTGCCAGCTCAGCACTAGGGACGTCGGGAAATGAGCAGTTCTTC. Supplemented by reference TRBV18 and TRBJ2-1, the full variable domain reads NAGVMQNPRHLVRRRGQEARLRCSPMKGHSHVYWYRQLPEEGLKFMVYLQKENIIDESGMPKERFSAEFPKEGPSILRIQQVVRGDSAAYFCASSALGTSGNEQFFGPGTRLTVL.